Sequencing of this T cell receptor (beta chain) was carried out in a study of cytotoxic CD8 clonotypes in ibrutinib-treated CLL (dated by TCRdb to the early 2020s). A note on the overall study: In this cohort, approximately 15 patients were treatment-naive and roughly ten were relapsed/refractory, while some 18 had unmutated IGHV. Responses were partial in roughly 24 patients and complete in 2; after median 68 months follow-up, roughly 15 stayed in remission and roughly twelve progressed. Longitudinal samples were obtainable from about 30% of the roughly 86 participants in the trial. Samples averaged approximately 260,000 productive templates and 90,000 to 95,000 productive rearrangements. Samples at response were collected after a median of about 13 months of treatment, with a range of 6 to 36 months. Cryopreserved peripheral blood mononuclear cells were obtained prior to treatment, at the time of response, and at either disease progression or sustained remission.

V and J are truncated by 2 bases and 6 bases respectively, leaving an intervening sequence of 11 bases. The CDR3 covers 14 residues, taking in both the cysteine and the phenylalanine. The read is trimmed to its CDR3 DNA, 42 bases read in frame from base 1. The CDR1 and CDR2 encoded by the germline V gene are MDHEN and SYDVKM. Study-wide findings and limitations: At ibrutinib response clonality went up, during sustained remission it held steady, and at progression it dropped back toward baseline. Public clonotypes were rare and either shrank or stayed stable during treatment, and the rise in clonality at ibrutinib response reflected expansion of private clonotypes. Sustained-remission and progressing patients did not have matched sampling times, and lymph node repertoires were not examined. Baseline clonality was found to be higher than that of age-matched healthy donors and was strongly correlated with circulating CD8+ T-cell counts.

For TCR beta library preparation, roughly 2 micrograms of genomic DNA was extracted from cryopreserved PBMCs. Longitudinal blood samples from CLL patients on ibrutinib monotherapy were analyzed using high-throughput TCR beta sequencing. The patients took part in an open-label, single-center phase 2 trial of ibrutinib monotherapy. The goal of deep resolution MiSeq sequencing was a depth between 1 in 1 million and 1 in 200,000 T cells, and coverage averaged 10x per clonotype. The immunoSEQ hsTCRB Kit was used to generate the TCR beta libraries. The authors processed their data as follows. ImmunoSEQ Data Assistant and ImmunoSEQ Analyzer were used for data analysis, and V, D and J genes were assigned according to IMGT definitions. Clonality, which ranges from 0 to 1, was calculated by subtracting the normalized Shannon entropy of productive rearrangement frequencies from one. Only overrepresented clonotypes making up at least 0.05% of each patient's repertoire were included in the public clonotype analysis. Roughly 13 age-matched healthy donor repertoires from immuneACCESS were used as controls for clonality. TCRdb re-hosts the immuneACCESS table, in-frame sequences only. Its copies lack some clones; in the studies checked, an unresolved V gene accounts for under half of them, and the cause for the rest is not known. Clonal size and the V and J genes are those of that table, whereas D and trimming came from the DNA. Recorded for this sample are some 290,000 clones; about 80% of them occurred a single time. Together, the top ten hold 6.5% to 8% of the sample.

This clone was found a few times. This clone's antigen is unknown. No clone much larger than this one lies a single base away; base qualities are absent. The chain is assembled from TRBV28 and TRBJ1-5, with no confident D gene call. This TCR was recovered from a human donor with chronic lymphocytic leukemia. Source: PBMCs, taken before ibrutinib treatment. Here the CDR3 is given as CASSLVGSIQPQHF. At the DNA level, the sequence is TGTGCCAGCAGTTTAGTGGGTTCCATTCAGCCCCAGCATTTT.